This is a list of T cell receptor beta chains from one sample in a study of prognosis after radiotherapy for stage I lung cancer. TCRdb independently ran MiXCR on the multiplex PCR reads; one entry per CDR3 protein. The data contain about 20,000 distinct CDR3 sequences, about 40% of them singletons. The material sequenced was PBMCs, taken before or after stereotactic body radiation therapy (not recorded which). The receptors originated from a donor over 45 with non-small cell lung cancer. CDR3s include the opening cysteine and the closing phenylalanine or tryptophan. The D gene is left open where the match is weak. Clone size, where shown, is once, few, many, or a class for clones that have expanded.

j_call	clone_size	v_call	d_call	cdr3_nt	cdr3_aa
TRBJ2-1	NA	TRBV28	TRBD2	TGTGCCAGCAGTTTTGGGCTAGCGGGGGGGCCCTCCTACAATGAGAAGTTCTTC	CASSFGLAGGPSYNEKFF
TRBJ1-2	medium-sized	TRBV28	NA	TGTGCCAGCAGTCTCAGCGATTCTGGCTACACCTTC	CASSLSDSGYTF
TRBJ2-1	many	TRBV12-3/TRBV12-4	NA	TGTGCCAGCAGTGAAACTGGGACAGAGCAGTTCTTC	CASSETGTEQFF
TRBJ1-1	many	TRBV2	NA	TGTGCCAGCAACCAGGTACGGAACACTGAAGCTTTCTTT	CASNQVRNTEAFF
TRBJ2-7	NA	TRBV6-2/TRBV6-3	TRBD2	TGTGCCACCCTAGGAGCTAGCGGGGAATACGAGCAGTACTTC	CATLGASGEYEQYF
TRBJ2-2	many	TRBV6-6	NA	TGTGCCAGCAGTTACTCGCCCCAGGGGGGCACCGGGGAGCTGTTTTTT	CASSYSPQGGTGELFF
TRBJ2-5	many	TRBV29-1	TRBD2	TGCAGCGTTGAACTAGCGGAGTACCAAGAGACCCAGTACTTC	CSVELAEYQETQYF
TRBJ2-5	many	TRBV6-2/TRBV6-3	NA	TGTGCCAGCAGTGAGGGATGGGGGGAGGTAGAGACCCAGTACTTC	CASSEGWGEVETQYF
TRBJ2-7	NA	TRBV5-1	NA	TGCGCCAGCAGCTTGGTGGGGTCCGATACCTACGAGCAGTACTTC	CASSLVGSDTYEQYF
TRBJ2-2	NA	TRBV11-2	NA	TGTGCCAGCAGCTTAATATCGGGGGCGGGGAACACCGGGGAGCTGTTTTTT	CASSLISGAGNTGELFF
TRBJ1-6	NA	TRBV6-1	NA	TGTGCCAGCAATATACGTGGCTATAATTCACCCCTCCACTTT	CASNIRGYNSPLHF
TRBJ2-2	many	TRBV28	TRBD2	TGTGCCAGCAAGAGCGGGGGTAACACCGGGGAGCTGTTTTTT	CASKSGGNTGELFF
TRBJ2-7	once	TRBV7-2	NA	TGTGCCAGGAGCTTCTACGAGCAGTACTTC	CARSFYEQYF
TRBJ2-1	many	TRBV24-1	TRBD2	TGTGCCACCAGTCTGGGGGGGGTCGATGAGCAGTTCTTC	CATSLGGVDEQFF
TRBJ2-7	many	TRBV6-5	NA	TGTGCCAGCAGTTACACGTTGAGTCCCCCGGACGAGCAGTACTTC	CASSYTLSPPDEQYF
TRBJ1-1	many	TRBV19	NA	TGTGCCAGTAGTATCGGCACAGGCGGGAACACTGAAGCTTTCTTT	CASSIGTGGNTEAFF
TRBJ2-1	many	TRBV5-1	TRBD1	TGCGCCAGCAGCTTGGCTCAGGGGGCGTGGAATGAGCAGTTCTTC	CASSLAQGAWNEQFF
TRBJ1-4	many	TRBV12-3/TRBV12-4	NA	TGTGCCAGCAGTAACAGGGCTAGTAAAAAACTGTTTTTT	CASSNRASKKLFF
TRBJ2-2	many	TRBV20-1	NA	TGCAGTGCTAGATCACGGGGGAACACCGGGGAGCTGTTTTTT	CSARSRGNTGELFF
TRBJ2-7	NA	TRBV5-1	TRBD1	TGCGCCAGCAGCTGGGAACAGGGGGGCGAGCAGTACTTC	CASSWEQGGEQYF